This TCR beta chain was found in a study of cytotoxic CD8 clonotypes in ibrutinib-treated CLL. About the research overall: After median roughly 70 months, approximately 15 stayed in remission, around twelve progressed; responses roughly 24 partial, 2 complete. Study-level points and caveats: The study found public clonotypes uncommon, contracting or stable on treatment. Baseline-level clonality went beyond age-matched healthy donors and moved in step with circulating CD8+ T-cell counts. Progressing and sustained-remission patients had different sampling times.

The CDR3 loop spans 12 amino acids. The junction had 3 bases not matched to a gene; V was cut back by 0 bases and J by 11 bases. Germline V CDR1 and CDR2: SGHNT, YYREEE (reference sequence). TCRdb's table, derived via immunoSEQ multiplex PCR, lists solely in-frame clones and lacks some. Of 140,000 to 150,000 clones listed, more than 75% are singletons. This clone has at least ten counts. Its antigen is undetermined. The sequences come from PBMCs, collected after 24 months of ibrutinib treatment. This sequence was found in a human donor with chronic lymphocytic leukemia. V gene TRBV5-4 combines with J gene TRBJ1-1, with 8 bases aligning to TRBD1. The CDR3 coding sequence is TGTGCCAGCAGCTTGGACGCAGGGGGCGCTTTCTTT. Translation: CASSLDAGGAFF.